This T cell receptor (beta chain) was profiled in a study of cytomegalovirus exposure and HLA in healthy donors. About the research overall: Earlier results showed roughly 120 million unique TCR beta sequences derived from approximately 180 million T cells. Study-level findings and limits: HLA allele associations emerged for roughly 16,000 TCR beta sequences in a later analysis, at 0.05 false discovery rate. Most of the CMV-associated TCR beta chains (in a later analysis) appeared to be HLA-restricted.

The CDR3 sequence is 18 residues long. Trimming took 1 base from V and 6 from J, leaving 21 bases between them. The germline CDR1 and CDR2 sequences are LGHNA and YNFKEQ. A note on this clone: Its antigen is as yet unknown.

13 Jbeta primers and 60 Vbeta primers were used for the PCR. Sequencing used immunoSEQ multiplex PCR; TCRdb keeps in-frame clones, though not all of them. The profile shows about 69,000 clones, about 80% of them singletons. The sequence was obtained from a man younger than 35 in good health and CMV-seronegative. The chain uses TRBV4-2 and TRBJ1-4; D might be TRBD1 (5 bases). Sequences were obtained from PBMCs. CDR3 sequence reads: CASSQVQSAGLSDEKLFF. CDR3 coding DNA: TGTGCCAGCAGCCAAGTTCAATCCGCGGGGCTCTCAGATGAAAAACTGTTTTTT.